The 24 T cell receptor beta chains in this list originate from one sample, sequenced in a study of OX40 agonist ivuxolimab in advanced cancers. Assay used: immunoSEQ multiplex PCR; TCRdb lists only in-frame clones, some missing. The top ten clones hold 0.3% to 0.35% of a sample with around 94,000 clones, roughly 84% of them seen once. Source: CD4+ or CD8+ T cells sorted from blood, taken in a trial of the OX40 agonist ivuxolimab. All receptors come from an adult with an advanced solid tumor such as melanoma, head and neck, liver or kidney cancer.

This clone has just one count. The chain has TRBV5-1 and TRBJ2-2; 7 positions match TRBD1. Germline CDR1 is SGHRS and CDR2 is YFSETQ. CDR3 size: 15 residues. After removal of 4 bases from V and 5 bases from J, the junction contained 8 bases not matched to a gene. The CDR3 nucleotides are TGCGCCAGCAGCCCCGGACAGGTACAGACCGGGGAGCTGTTTTTT. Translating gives CASSPGQVQTGELFF.

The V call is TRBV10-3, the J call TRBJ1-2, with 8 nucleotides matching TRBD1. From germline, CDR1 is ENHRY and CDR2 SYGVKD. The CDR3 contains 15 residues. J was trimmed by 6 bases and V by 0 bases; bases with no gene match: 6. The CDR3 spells CAISESQGAFNGYTF. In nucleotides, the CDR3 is TGTGCCATCAGTGAGTCCCAGGGGGCGTTTAATGGCTACACCTTC.

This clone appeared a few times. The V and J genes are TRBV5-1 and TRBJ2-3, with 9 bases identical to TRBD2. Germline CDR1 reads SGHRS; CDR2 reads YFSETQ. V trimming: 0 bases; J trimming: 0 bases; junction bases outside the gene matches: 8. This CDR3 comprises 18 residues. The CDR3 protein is CASSLDTSGRASTDTQYF. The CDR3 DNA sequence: TGCGCCAGCAGCTTGGATACTAGCGGGCGGGCTAGCACAGATACGCAGTATTTT.

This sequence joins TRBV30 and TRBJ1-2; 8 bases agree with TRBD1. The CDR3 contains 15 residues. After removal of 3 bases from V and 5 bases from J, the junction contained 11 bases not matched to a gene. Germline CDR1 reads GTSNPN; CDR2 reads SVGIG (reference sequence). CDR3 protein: CAWRTTGGGIYGYTF. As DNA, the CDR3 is TGTGCCTGGAGGACTACAGGGGGTGGTATATATGGCTACACCTTC.

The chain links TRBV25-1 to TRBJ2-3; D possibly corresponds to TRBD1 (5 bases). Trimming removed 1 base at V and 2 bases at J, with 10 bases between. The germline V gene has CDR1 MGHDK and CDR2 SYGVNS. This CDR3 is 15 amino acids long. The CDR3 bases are TGTGCCAGCAGTGAATGGTCGGACAACACAGATACGCAGTATTTT. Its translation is CASSEWSDNTDTQYF.

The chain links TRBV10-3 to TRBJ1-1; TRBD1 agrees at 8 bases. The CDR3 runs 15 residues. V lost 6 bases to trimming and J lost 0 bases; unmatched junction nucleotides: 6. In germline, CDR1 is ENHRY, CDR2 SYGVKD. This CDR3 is CAIRNQGALNTEAFF. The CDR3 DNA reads TGTGCCATCAGAAACCAGGGGGCACTGAACACTGAAGCTTTCTTT.

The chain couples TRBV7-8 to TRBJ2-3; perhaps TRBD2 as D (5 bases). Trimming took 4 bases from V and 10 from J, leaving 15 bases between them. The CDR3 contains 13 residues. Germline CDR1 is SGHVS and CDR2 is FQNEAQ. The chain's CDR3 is CASSSPGMGSQYF. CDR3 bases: TGTGCCAGCAGCTCCCCGGGAATGGGATCGCAGTATTTT.

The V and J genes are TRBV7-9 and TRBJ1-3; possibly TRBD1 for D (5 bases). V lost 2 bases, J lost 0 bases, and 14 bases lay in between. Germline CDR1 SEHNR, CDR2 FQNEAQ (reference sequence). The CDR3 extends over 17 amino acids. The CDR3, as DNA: TGTGCCAGCAGCTTATTAAAGGCAGGGAGCTCTGGAAACACCATATATTTT. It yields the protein CASSLLKAGSSGNTIYF.

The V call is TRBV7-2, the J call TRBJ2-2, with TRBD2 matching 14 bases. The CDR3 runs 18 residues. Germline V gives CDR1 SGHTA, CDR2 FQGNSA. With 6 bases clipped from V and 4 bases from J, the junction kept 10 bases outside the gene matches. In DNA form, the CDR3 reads TGTGCCAGCAGTCGACTAGCGGGGGGGATACGAACCACCGGGGAGCTGTTTTTT. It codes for CASSRLAGGIRTTGELFF.

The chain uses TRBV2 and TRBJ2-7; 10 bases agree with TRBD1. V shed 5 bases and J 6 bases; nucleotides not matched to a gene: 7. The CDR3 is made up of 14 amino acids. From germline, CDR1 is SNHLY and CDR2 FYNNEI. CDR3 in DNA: TGTGCCAGCAGTCGGGGACAGGGGTACTCCGAGCAGTACTTC. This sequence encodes CASSRGQGYSEQYF.

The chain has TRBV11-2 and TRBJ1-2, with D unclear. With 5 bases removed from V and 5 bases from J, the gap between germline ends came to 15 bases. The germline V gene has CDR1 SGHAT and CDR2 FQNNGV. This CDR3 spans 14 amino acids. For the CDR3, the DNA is TGTGCCAGCAGCGGCGTGGGCGGCCGGTATGGCTACACCTTC. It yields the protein CASSGVGGRYGYTF. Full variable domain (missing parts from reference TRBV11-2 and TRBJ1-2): EAGVAQSPRYKIIEKRQSVAFWCNPISGHATLYWYQQILGQGPKLLIQFQNNGVVDDSQLPKDRFSAERLKGVDSTLKIQPAKLEDSAVYLCASSGVGGRYGYTFGSGTRLTVV.

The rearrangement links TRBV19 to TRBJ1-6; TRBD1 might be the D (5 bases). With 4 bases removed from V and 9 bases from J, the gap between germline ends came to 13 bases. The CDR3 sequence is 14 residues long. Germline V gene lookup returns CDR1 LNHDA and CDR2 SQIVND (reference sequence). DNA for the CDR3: TGTGCCAGTAGTACGACAGCCTCAGGTTCACCCCTCCACTTT. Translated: CASSTTASGSPLHF.

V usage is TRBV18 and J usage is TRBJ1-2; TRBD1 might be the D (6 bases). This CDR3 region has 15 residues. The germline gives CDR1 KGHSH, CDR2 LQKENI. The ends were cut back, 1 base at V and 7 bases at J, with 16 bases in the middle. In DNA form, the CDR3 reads TGTGCCAGCTCACCACAGTCAGGGGATTCATTTGGCTACACCTTC. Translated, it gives CASSPQSGDSFGYTF.

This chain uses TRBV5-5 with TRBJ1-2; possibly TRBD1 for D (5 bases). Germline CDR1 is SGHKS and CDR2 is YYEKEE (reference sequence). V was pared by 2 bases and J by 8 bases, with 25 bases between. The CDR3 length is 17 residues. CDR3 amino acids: CASSFSLDVVGGLGYTF. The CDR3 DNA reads TGTGCCAGCAGCTTTTCGCTGGACGTTGTCGGGGGTTTGGGCTACACCTTC. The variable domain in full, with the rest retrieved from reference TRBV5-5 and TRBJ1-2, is DAGVTQSPTHLIKTRGQQVTLRCSPISGHKSVSWYQQVLGQGPQFIFQYYEKEERGRGNFPDRFSARQFPNYSSELNVNALLLGDSALYLCASSFSLDVVGGLGYTFGSGTRLTVV.

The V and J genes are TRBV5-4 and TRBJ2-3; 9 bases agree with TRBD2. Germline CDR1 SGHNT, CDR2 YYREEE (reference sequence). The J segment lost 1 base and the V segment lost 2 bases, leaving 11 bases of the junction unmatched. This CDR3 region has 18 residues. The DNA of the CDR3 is TGTGCCAGCAGCTTCCCCAGGGGCGGGGGGGTTGGCACAGATACGCAGTATTTT. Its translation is CASSFPRGGGVGTDTQYF.

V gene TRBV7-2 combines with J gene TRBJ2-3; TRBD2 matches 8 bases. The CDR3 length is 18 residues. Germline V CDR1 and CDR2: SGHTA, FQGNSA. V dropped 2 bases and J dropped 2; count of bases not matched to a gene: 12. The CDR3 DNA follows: TGTGCCAGCAGCTTAAGTGGGCGGACGGGGGGGATCACAGATACGCAGTATTTT. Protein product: CASSLSGRTGGITDTQYF.

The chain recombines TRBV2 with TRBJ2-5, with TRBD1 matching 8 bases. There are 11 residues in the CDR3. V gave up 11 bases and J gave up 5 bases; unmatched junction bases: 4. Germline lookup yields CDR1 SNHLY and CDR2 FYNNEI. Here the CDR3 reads CAVRQGETQYF. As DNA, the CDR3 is TGTGCCGTGCGACAGGGGGAGACCCAGTACTTC.

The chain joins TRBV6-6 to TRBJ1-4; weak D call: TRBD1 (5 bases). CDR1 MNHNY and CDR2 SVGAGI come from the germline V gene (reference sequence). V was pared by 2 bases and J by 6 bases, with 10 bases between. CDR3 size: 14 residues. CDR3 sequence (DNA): TGTGCCAGCAGTTACAGGGACGGGCATGAAAAACTGTTTTTT. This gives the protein CASSYRDGHEKLFF.

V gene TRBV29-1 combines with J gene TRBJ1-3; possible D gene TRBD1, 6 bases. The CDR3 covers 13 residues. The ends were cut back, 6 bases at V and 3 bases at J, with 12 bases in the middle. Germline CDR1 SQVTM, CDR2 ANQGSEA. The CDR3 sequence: CSVARDNGNTIYF. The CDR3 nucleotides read TGCAGCGTGGCCAGGGACAATGGAAACACCATATATTTT.

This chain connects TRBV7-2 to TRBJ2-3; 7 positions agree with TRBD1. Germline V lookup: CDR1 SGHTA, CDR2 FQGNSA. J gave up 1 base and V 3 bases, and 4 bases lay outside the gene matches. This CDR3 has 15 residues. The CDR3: CASSFTGQGTDTQYF. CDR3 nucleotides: TGTGCCAGCAGCTTCACCGGACAGGGCACAGATACGCAGTATTTT.

The CDR3 loop reads CASSLSGTVGSDTQYF. The CDR3 nucleotides are TGTGCCAGCAGCTTATCAGGCACGGTCGGGTCAGATACGCAGTATTTT. The chain carries TRBV7-7 and TRBJ2-3; D unresolved. This CDR3 contains 16 residues. The V and J ends lost 2 bases and 4 bases respectively, with 16 bases between them. From germline, CDR1 is SSHAT and CDR2 FNYEAQ (reference sequence).

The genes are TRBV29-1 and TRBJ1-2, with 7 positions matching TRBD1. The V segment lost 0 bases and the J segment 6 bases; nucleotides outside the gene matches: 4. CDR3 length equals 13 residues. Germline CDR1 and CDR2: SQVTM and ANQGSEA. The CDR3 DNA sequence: TGCAGCGTTGAAGAGCAGGGGGTAAATGGCTACACCTTC. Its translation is CSVEEQGVNGYTF.

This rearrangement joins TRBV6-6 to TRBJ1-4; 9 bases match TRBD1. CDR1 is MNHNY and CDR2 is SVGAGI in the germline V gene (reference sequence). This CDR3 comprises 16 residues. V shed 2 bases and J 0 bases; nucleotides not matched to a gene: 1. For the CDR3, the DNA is TGTGCCAGCAGTTACGGGACAGGGACAACTAATGAAAAACTGTTTTTT. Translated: CASSYGTGTTNEKLFF.

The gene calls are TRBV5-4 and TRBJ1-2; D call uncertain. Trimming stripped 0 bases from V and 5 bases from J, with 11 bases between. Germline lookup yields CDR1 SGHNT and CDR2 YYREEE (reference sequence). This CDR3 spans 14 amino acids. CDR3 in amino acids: CASSLEVGKYGYTF. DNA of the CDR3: TGTGCCAGCAGCTTGGAAGTGGGAAAGTATGGCTACACCTTC.